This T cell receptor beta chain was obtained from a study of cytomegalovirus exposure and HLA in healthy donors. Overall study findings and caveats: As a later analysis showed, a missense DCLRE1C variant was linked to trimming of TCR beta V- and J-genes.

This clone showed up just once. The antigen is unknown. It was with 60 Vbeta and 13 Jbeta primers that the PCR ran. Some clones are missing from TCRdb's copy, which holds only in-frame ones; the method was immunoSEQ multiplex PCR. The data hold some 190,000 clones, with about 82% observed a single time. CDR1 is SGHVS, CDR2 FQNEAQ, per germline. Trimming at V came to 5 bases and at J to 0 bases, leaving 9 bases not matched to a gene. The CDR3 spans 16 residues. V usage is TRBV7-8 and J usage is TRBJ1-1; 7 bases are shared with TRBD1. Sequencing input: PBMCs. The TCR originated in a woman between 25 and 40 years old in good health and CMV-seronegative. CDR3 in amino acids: CASSLLTGQMNTEAFF. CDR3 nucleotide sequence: TGTGCCAGCAGCCTCCTAACGGGACAGATGAACACTGAAGCTTTCTTT.